These 32 T cell receptor beta chains originate from one sample sequenced in a study of blood T cells in healthy people across ages. The authors ran a second PCR of about 7 to 11 cycles using a sample-barcoded 5' primer and a J-beta primer mix. TCRdb re-called the 5' RACE reads with MiXCR, one entry per CDR3 protein. This sample has roughly 550,000 distinct CDR3 sequences; more than 20% occur once, and the top ten carry approximately 10%. These data were also reused for a study on T cells of mothers and their children.

Material: blood. The receptors derive from a boy aged 5-17 years in good health.

The CDR3 sequence: CASSLAGARPNELYF. CDR3 DNA: TGTGCCAGCAGCTTAGCGGGGGCTAGGCCCAATGAATTGTACTTC. This sequence joins TRBV7-9 and TRBJ2-7; D perhaps matches TRBD1 (6 bases). The CDR3 contains 15 residues. Trimming shortened V by 0 bases and J by 12 bases, and 21 bases separated the two germline ends. The germline CDR1 and CDR2 sequences are SEHNR and FQNEAQ (reference sequence).

The V and J genes are TRBV29-1 and TRBJ2-7; 7 nucleotides line up with TRBD2. J lost 4 bases, V lost 2 bases, and 8 bases had no gene match. CDR1 SQVTM and CDR2 ANQGSEA come from the germline V gene. The CDR3 covers 14 residues. This chain's CDR3 is CSVESSGKGYEQYF. CDR3 nucleotides: TGCAGCGTTGAATCTAGCGGAAAAGGGTACGAGCAGTACTTC.

The rearrangement joins TRBV20-1 to TRBJ1-2, with D possibly matching TRBD1 (5 bases). The CDR3 consists of 10 residues. Germline V gene lookup returns CDR1 DFQATT and CDR2 SNEGSKA (reference sequence). The germline V and J ends were trimmed by 4 bases and 5 bases, with 5 bases remaining between them. The CDR3 DNA follows: TGCAGTGCTACAGGGTATGGCTACACCTTC. Protein: CSATGYGYTF.

J is TRBJ2-5 and V is TRBV20-1; the match to TRBD2 covers 9 bases. Matching the DNA end better, TRBJ2-7 makes the J call doubtful. Germline-derived CDR1 and CDR2 are DFQATT and SNEGSKA (reference sequence). The CDR3 is made up of 15 amino acids. The CDR3 is CSAEAGGLSSYEQYF. Here the CDR3 DNA reads TGCAGTGCAGAAGCGGGAGGCCTAAGCTCCTACGAGCAGTACTTC.

The chain links TRBV9 to TRBJ2-7; TRBD2 agrees at 7 bases. Looked up from germline, CDR1 is SGDLS and CDR2 is YYNGEE. V trimming: 4 bases; J trimming: 8 bases; junction bases outside the gene matches: 12. The CDR3 totals 14 residues. This CDR3 is CASSPGGLSNKQYF. The CDR3 DNA is TGTGCCAGCAGCCCGGGGGGTTTGTCCAACAAGCAGTACTTC.

CDR3 coding DNA: TGTGCCTGGGGAAGGTCGGGACAGCCCTACGAGCAGTACTTC. As protein: CAWGRSGQPYEQYF. This chain links TRBV30 with TRBJ2-7; 7 bases map to TRBD1. With 5 bases clipped from V and 2 bases from J, the junction kept 9 bases outside the gene matches. The germline V gene encodes CDR1 GTSNPN and CDR2 SVGIG (reference sequence). This CDR3 is 14 amino acids long.

The sample holds a few counts of this clonotype. This sequence joins TRBV29-1 and TRBJ2-2; maybe TRBD1 (5 bases). Between the trimmed V and J ends, which lost 6 bases and 1 base, there was a span of 9 bases. Looked up from germline, CDR1 is SQVTM and CDR2 is ANQGSEA. The CDR3 consists of 13 residues. CDR3: CSVMTENTGELFF. The CDR3 region has the DNA TGCAGCGTCATGACAGAGAACACCGGGGAGCTGTTTTTT.

This rearrangement joins TRBV9 to TRBJ2-2; D call uncertain. CDR3 length: 13 amino acids. The germline V gene has CDR1 SGDLS and CDR2 YYNGEE. Deletions cut 5 bases from V and 2 bases from J, with 7 bases between. The CDR3 DNA follows: TGTGCCAGCAGGAAGCCAAACACCGGGGAGCTGTTTTTT. It is translated as CASRKPNTGELFF.

This clonotype was seen a few times. V usage is TRBV20-1 and J usage is TRBJ2-1, with 7 bases fitting TRBD1. Germline-derived CDR1 and CDR2 are DFQATT and SNEGSKA (reference sequence). With 6 bases clipped from V and 8 bases from J, the junction kept 7 bases outside the gene matches. The CDR3 is 12 amino acids. The CDR3 reads CSADTGVDEQFF. The CDR3 DNA reads as TGCAGTGCGGATACAGGGGTAGATGAGCAGTTCTTC.

Details on this clonotype: At one of its ends the junction is not consistent with the germline gene, which may arise from a read error. The V and J genes are TRBV7-9 and TRBJ1-2; TRBD1 agrees at 7 bases. The length of the CDR3 is 14 residues. The V gene's germline CDR1 is SEHNR and CDR2 FQNEAQ (reference sequence). The CDR3 nucleotides read TGTGCCAGCAGCGCCAGGGGGGCAGGCTATGGCTGCACCTTC. It specifies CASSARGAGYGCTF.

The gene calls are TRBV28 and TRBJ1-5; D ambiguous. Between the trimmed V and J ends, which lost 10 bases and 9 bases, there was a span of 16 bases. There are 12 residues in the CDR3. Looked up from germline, CDR1 is MDHEN and CDR2 is SYDVKM. CDR3 protein: CATAGSLWPQHF. CDR3 DNA sequence: TGTGCCACTGCCGGGAGCCTTTGGCCCCAGCATTTT.

The gene calls are TRBV7-2 and TRBJ2-1, with D possibly being TRBD2 (7 bases). The CDR3 loop spans 15 amino acids. Trimming removed 5 bases at V and 7 bases at J, with 18 bases between. Per the germline V gene, CDR1 is SGHTA and CDR2 is FQGNSA. CDR3 in amino acids: CASSRQKGGLNEQFF. CDR3 coding DNA: TGTGCCAGCAGCAGACAGAAGGGGGGGCTGAATGAGCAGTTCTTC. The full variable domain, in which reference TRBV7-2 and TRBJ2-1 provide the parts outside the CDR3, is GAGVSQSPSNKVTEKGKDVELRCDPISGHTALYWYRQSLGQGLEFLIYFQGNSAPDKSGLPSDRFSAERTGGSVSTLTIQRTQQEDSAVYLCASSRQKGGLNEQFFGPGTRLTVL.

This clonotype was found a few times. This chain links TRBV4-2 with TRBJ2-2, with 7 nucleotides matching TRBD2. V was pared by 1 base and J by 1 base, with 3 bases of the junction left unmatched. The CDR3 extends over 16 amino acids. The V gene's germline CDR1 is LGHNA and CDR2 YNFKEQ. CDR3 loop: CASSQVGGRNTGELFF. The CDR3, as DNA: TGTGCCAGCAGCCAAGTGGGCGGGAGGAACACCGGGGAGCTGTTTTTT.

This clonotype has a handful of counts. V usage is TRBV28 and J usage is TRBJ2-7; 7 bases line up with TRBD2. Germline loops: CDR1 MDHEN, CDR2 SYDVKM. The length of the CDR3 is 14 residues. Losses at the gene ends were 6 bases for V and 3 bases for J; bases not matched to a gene: 8. CDR3 region: CASSDLAAIYEQYF. The CDR3 DNA reads TGTGCCAGCAGCGATCTAGCGGCTATCTACGAGCAGTACTTC.

Only a few counts were recorded for this clonotype. The chain recombines TRBV28 with TRBJ1-3, with D maybe TRBD1 (5 bases). Trimming stripped 8 bases from V and 0 bases from J, with 14 bases between. The V gene's germline CDR1 is MDHEN and CDR2 SYDVKM. The CDR3 is 15 amino acids. The CDR3 coding sequence is TGTGCCAGCTGCGCCGGGGGGAGCTCTGGAAACACCATATATTTT. Its translation is CASCAGGSSGNTIYF.

A single count supports this clonotype. V gene TRBV29-1 combines with J gene TRBJ1-1; D remains ambiguous. V was trimmed by 3 bases and J by 6 bases, leaving 11 bases between them. There are 12 residues in the CDR3. Germline loops: CDR1 SQVTM, CDR2 ANQGSEA. CDR3 bases: TGCAGCGTTGACGGCCTTGGCGCTGAAGCTTTCTTT. Translated: CSVDGLGAEAFF. The complete variable domain, with remaining parts taken from reference TRBV29-1 and TRBJ1-1, reads SAVISQKPSRDICQRGTSLTIQCQVDSQVTMMFWYRQQPGQSLTLIATANQGSEATYESGFVIDKFPISRPNLTFSTLTVSNMSPEDSSIYLCSVDGLGAEAFFGQGTRLTVV.

The V gene is TRBV20-1, the J gene TRBJ2-1; tentative D call: TRBD2 (7 bases). Trimming cost V 5 bases and J 5 bases, with 16 bases left between them. This CDR3 has 14 amino acids. Germline CDR1 and CDR2: DFQATT and SNEGSKA (reference sequence). CDR3 region: CSALRGGGDNEQFF. In DNA form, the CDR3 reads TGCAGTGCTCTCCGAGGGGGGGGCGACAATGAGCAGTTCTTC.

This sequence joins TRBV9 and TRBJ2-6; tentatively, D is TRBD2 (5 bases). The germline gives CDR1 SGDLS, CDR2 YYNGEE. Trimming removed 0 bases from V and 2 bases from J, with 18 bases in between. The CDR3 consists of 19 residues. In DNA form, the CDR3 reads TGTGCCAGCAGCGTAGCCATGCGGATTCCCGGGGCTGGGGCCAACGTCCTGACTTTC. As protein: CASSVAMRIPGAGANVLTF. Looking up the rest from reference TRBV9 and TRBJ2-6 gives the full variable domain: DSGVTQTPKHLITATGQRVTLRCSPRSGDLSVYWYQQSLDQGLQFLIQYYNGEERAKGNILERFSAQQFPDLHSELNLSSLELGDSALYFCASSVAMRIPGAGANVLTFGAGSRLTVL.

This clonotype came up a few times. The gene calls are TRBV2 and TRBJ2-3, with D unclear. Germline CDR1 SNHLY, CDR2 FYNNEI. The CDR3 is 14 amino acids. Trimming pared 5 bases from V and 2 bases from J, leaving 11 bases between. CDR3 loop: CASSIIADTDTQYF. CDR3 coding DNA: TGTGCCAGCAGTATCATAGCAGACACAGATACGCAGTATTTT.

The chain recombines TRBV14 with TRBJ2-7, with 9 bases lining up with TRBD2. The CDR3 spans 15 residues. Germline V gene data show CDR1 as SGHDN and CDR2 as FVKESK. J lost 6 bases, V lost 1 base, and 7 bases had no gene match. CDR3 in DNA: TGTGCCAGCAGCCAAGTAGTAGCGGGGGCTCTCGAGCAGTACTTC. Translated, it gives CASSQVVAGALEQYF. Full variable domain (outside the CDR3, taken from reference TRBV14 and TRBJ2-7): EAGVTQFPSHSVIEKGQTVTLRCDPISGHDNLYWYRRVMGKEIKFLLHFVKESKQDESGMPNNRFLAERTGGTYSTLKVQPAELEDSGVYFCASSQVVAGALEQYFGPGTRLTVT.

The chain joins TRBV4-2 to TRBJ2-3, with 7 positions matching TRBD2. Trimming took 0 bases from V and 9 from J; bases not matched to a gene: 6. The CDR3 sequence is 14 residues long. Looked up from germline, CDR1 is LGHNA and CDR2 is YNFKEQ. This CDR3 reads CASSQESPAGTQYF. For the CDR3, the DNA is TGTGCCAGCAGCCAAGAATCGCCAGCGGGGACGCAGTATTTT.

There are a few counts of this clonotype. The chain links TRBV5-4 to TRBJ2-5, with TRBD1 matching 10 bases. After removal of 4 bases from V and 3 bases from J, the junction contained 6 bases not matched to a gene. This CDR3 is built from 15 residues. CDR1 is SGHNT and CDR2 is YYREEE in the germline V gene (reference sequence). CDR3 protein: CASSHTGTGEETQYF. The DNA for the CDR3 is TGTGCCAGCAGCCACACCGGGACAGGGGAAGAGACCCAGTACTTC.

The chain recombines TRBV20-1 with TRBJ1-2; tentative D call: TRBD1 (5 bases). Looked up from germline, CDR1 is DFQATT and CDR2 is SNEGSKA (reference sequence). The V gene lost 6 bases and the J gene lost 3 bases, with 20 bases spanning the gap. There are 15 residues in the CDR3. Here the CDR3 reads CSAGPPEGIDYGYTF. The DNA of the CDR3 is TGCAGTGCAGGGCCCCCGGAGGGGATTGACTATGGCTACACCTTC.

The rearrangement joins TRBV12-3 or TRBV12-4 to TRBJ2-1, with D hard to call. Gene TRBJ2-5 matches the end of the DNA better, so the J call may be wrong. There are 11 residues in the CDR3. The CDR3 sequence: CASSFGRAQYF. CDR3 sequence (DNA): TGTGCCAGCAGTTTTGGAAGGGCCCAGTACTTC.

A few counts support this clonotype. The chain has TRBV15 and TRBJ2-5; D may be TRBD2 (5 bases). The J call may be faulty, since TRBJ2-7 better matches the DNA end. The V gene's germline CDR1 is LNHNV and CDR2 YYDKDF (reference sequence). The CDR3 consists of 12 residues. This CDR3 is CATSRSGYEQYF. The DNA of the CDR3 is TGTGCCACCAGCAGAAGCGGATACGAGCAGTACTTC.

This clonotype was detected a few times. The rearrangement joins TRBV28 to TRBJ2-4, with D unclear. From germline, CDR1 is MDHEN and CDR2 SYDVKM. The CDR3 runs to 15 residues. V lost 6 bases, J lost 0 bases, and 12 bases lay in between. CDR3 protein: CASSPVLLAKNIQYF. The CDR3 DNA sequence: TGTGCCAGCAGCCCCGTCCTCCTAGCCAAAAACATTCAGTACTTC.

The chain has TRBV29-1 and TRBJ2-1, with D possibly being TRBD1 or TRBD2 (6 bases each). CDR3 length: 14 amino acids. V gave up 7 bases and J gave up 4 bases, with 17 bases separating them. CDR1 SQVTM and CDR2 ANQGSEA come from the germline V gene. The CDR3 bases are TGCAGCGCCGATCCGGGGGACACGTACAATGAGCAGTTCTTC. Its translation is CSADPGDTYNEQFF.

This clonotype has a handful of counts. The chain joins TRBV5-1 to TRBJ2-5; no definite D call. Between the trimmed V and J ends, which lost 1 base and 3 bases, there was a span of 4 bases. Germline lookup yields CDR1 SGHRS and CDR2 YFSETQ. The length of the CDR3 is 12 residues. The CDR3 DNA sequence: TGCGCCAGCAGCTTGTTAAAAGAGACCCAGTACTTC. Residues: CASSLLKETQYF.

The V gene is TRBV28, the J gene TRBJ1-2; D is perhaps TRBD1 (5 bases). The CDR3 runs 15 residues. V was shortened by 2 bases and J by 7 bases, with 17 bases between the two germline ends. Per germline, CDR1 MDHEN and CDR2 SYDVKM. In DNA form, the CDR3 reads TGTGCCAGCAGTTTACCGGCCCACCAGGGCGGTGGCTACACCTTC. It is translated as CASSLPAHQGGGYTF.

The chain has TRBV18 and TRBJ2-2; TRBD2 might be the D (5 bases). Germline V gene data show CDR1 as KGHSH and CDR2 as LQKENI. The V gene lost 3 bases and the J gene lost 4 bases, with 15 bases spanning the gap. The CDR3 spans 16 residues. CDR3 sequence (DNA): TGTGCCAGCTCACCGTTATTTGGAACTAGCACCGGGGAGCTGTTTTTT. This codes for CASSPLFGTSTGELFF.

This clonotype came up a few times. This chain joins TRBV10-3 and TRBJ2-3; no definite D call. Germline loops: CDR1 ENHRY, CDR2 SYGVKD. CDR3 length equals 12 residues. Trimming cost V 4 bases and J 4 bases, with 6 bases left between them. CDR3 bases: TGTGCCATCAGTGGGATGGCAGATACGCAGTATTTT. It is translated as CAISGMADTQYF.

This clonotype was seen a handful of times. The V and J genes are TRBV12-3 or TRBV12-4 and TRBJ2-5, with D perhaps matching TRBD2 (5 bases). The closer fit of TRBJ2-1 to the DNA end suggests the J call may be wrong. The CDR3 runs to 13 residues. Here the CDR3 reads CASSFQGRSEQFF. CDR3 coding DNA: TGTGCCAGCAGTTTCCAAGGGAGAAGTGAGCAGTTCTTC.